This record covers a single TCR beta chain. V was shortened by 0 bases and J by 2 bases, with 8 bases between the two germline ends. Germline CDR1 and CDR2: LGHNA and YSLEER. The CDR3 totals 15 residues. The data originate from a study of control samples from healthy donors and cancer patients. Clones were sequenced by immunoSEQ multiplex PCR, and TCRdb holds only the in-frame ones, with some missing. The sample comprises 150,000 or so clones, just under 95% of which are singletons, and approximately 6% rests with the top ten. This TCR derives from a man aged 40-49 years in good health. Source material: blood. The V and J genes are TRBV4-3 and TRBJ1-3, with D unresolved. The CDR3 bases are TGCGCCAGCAGCCAAGATCTGTCAGCTGGAAACACCATATATTTT. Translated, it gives CASSQDLSAGNTIYF.